Listed below are T cell receptor beta chains from one sample, sequenced in a study of blood T cell repertoires in COVID-19. TCRdb keeps only in-frame clones here, not all; method: immunoSEQ multiplex PCR. The sample carries about 100,000 clones, around 74% recorded once. The sample taken for sequencing was peripheral blood. The receptor source for this set is a woman of 80 years or more with active or convalescent COVID-19. Both conserved end residues are part of each CDR3. The order of the fields is V gene, J gene, clone size, D gene, CDR3 protein, CDR3 DNA. The D gene is left open where the match is weak. Clone size is given for some rows only: seen once, a few or many times, or a class if the clone is expanded.

TRBV7-6	TRBJ2-2	NA	TRBD2	CASSLMGLAGVNTGELFF	TGTGCCAGCAGCTTAATGGGACTAGCGGGAGTAAACACCGGGGAGCTGTTTTTT
TRBV27	TRBJ1-4	NA	NA	CASSLIRGDANEKLFF	TGTGCCAGCAGTTTAATAAGGGGTGACGCTAATGAAAAACTGTTTTTT
TRBV7-2	TRBJ2-7	NA	TRBD2	CASSSLAGGPNEQYF	TGTGCCAGCAGCTCGCTAGCGGGAGGGCCCAACGAGCAGTACTTC
TRBV27	TRBJ1-1	few	NA	CASSTRRGTEAFF	TGTGCCAGCAGTACCAGACGGGGCACTGAAGCTTTCTTT
TRBV28	TRBJ2-1	NA	NA	CASSLPRGLPYNEQFF	TGTGCCAGCAGTTTACCCCGCGGACTACCCTACAATGAGCAGTTCTTC
TRBV2	TRBJ2-5	NA	TRBD1	CASSPRTGGETQYF	TGTGCCAGCAGTCCTAGGACAGGGGGCGAGACCCAGTACTTC
TRBV28	TRBJ1-2	once	NA	CASSEVGAAYGYTF	TGTGCCAGCAGCGAAGTTGGGGCAGCCTATGGCTACACCTTC
TRBV29-1	TRBJ1-2	NA	NA	CSVVGASTDYGYTF	TGCAGCGTTGTTGGGGCGAGTACTGACTATGGCTACACCTTC
TRBV5-1	TRBJ2-7	few	NA	CASSSRGGNYEQYF	TGTGCCAGCAGCTCAAGGGGGGGCAACTACGAGCAGTACTTC
TRBV27	TRBJ2-7	NA	TRBD2	CASSFLGGEQYF	TGTGCCAGCAGTTTCCTGGGGGGGGAGCAGTACTTC
TRBV6-4	TRBJ2-7	few	TRBD1	CASSDPYRGPLEQYF	TGTGCCAGCAGTGACCCTTACAGGGGCCCCCTCGAGCAGTACTTC
TRBV5-6	TRBJ2-1	NA	NA	CASSFSAGPPLDEQFF	TGTGCCAGCAGCTTTTCCGCGGGTCCGCCCTTAGATGAGCAGTTCTTC
TRBV5-1	TRBJ2-1	NA	NA	CASATISGGLSNEQFF	TGCGCCAGCGCTACGATCTCTGGGGGCTTGAGCAATGAGCAGTTCTTC
TRBV10-1	TRBJ2-3	NA	TRBD2	CASRAGLAGVDTQYF	TGCGCCAGCAGAGCGGGACTAGCGGGAGTAGATACGCAGTATTTT
TRBV29-1	TRBJ2-3	NA	NA	CSVSAGQTSTDTQYF	TGCAGCGTATCGGCCGGACAGACTAGCACAGATACGCAGTATTTT
TRBV11-2	TRBJ2-7	NA	NA	CASSPRRGRGEQYF	TGTGCCAGCAGCCCCCGGAGAGGGCGAGGTGAGCAGTACTTC
TRBV2	TRBJ2-3	NA	NA	CASSEAPHTDTQYF	TGTGCCAGCAGTGAAGCGCCACACACAGATACGCAGTATTTT
TRBV5-1	TRBJ1-2	NA	TRBD1	CASSLGQYQGARGYTF	TGCGCCAGCAGCTTGGGTCAGTATCAGGGGGCGCGAGGCTACACCTTC
TRBV19	TRBJ2-3	once	TRBD2	CASRETGGLGTQYF	TGTGCCAGCAGAGAAACGGGGGGATTGGGTACGCAGTATTTT
TRBV2	TRBJ2-5	NA	NA	CASSGRGETQYF	TGTGCCAGCAGTGGCCGCGGGGAGACCCAGTACTTC
TRBV9	TRBJ2-2	NA	NA	CASSHPGGTNTGELFF	TGTGCCAGCAGCCACCCTGGCGGGACGAACACCGGGGAGCTGTTTTTT
TRBV5-4	TRBJ1-1	few	TRBD1	CASRTTTGGAFF	TGTGCCAGCAGAACGACCACAGGGGGAGCTTTCTTT
TRBV10-1	TRBJ2-2	NA	TRBD2	CASSERSGVAGELFF	TGCGCCAGCAGTGAGAGGAGCGGGGTGGCCGGGGAGCTGTTTTTT
TRBV10-3	TRBJ1-3	NA	TRBD1	CAIRPWTGGVADTIYF	TGTGCCATCAGGCCGTGGACAGGGGGAGTCGCGGACACCATATATTTT
TRBV24-1	TRBJ2-3	NA	NA	CATRARDNTDTQYF	TGTGCCACCAGGGCCCGGGACAACACAGATACGCAGTATTTT
TRBV10-3	TRBJ1-1	NA	TRBD1	CAISSTGMDTEAFF	TGTGCCATCAGTTCGACAGGGATGGACACTGAAGCTTTCTTT
TRBV7-2	TRBJ2-1	NA	NA	CASSPQFGSYNEQFF	TGTGCCAGCAGCCCACAGTTTGGGTCCTACAATGAGCAGTTCTTC
TRBV11-3	TRBJ2-1	once	NA	CASSPSRYNEQFF	TGTGCCAGCAGCCCGTCTAGGTACAATGAGCAGTTCTTC
TRBV11-2	TRBJ2-7	NA	NA	CASSLDPGGYEQYF	TGTGCCAGCAGCTTAGACCCCGGGGGCTACGAGCAGTACTTC
TRBV9	TRBJ2-1	NA	TRBD2	CASSEGLAISSYNEQFF	TGTGCCAGCAGCGAGGGACTAGCGATTAGCTCCTACAATGAGCAGTTCTTC
TRBV9	TRBJ2-1	NA	NA	CASSVGGGWDEQFF	TGTGCCAGCAGCGTAGGTGGCGGGTGGGATGAGCAGTTCTTC
TRBV9	TRBJ2-1	NA	TRBD2	CASSVGSGRAFGDEQFF	TGTGCCAGCAGCGTAGGTAGCGGGAGGGCCTTTGGTGATGAGCAGTTCTTC
TRBV5-6	TRBJ2-3	few	NA	CASSDGQFTDTQYF	TGTGCCAGCAGCGACGGACAATTCACAGATACGCAGTATTTT
TRBV12-5	TRBJ2-7	few	NA	CASGLVHEGEQYF	TGTGCTAGTGGTTTGGTACACGAGGGCGAGCAGTACTTC
TRBV2	TRBJ2-4	once	TRBD1	CASRASGQGVLNIQYF	TGTGCCAGCAGAGCAAGCGGACAGGGGGTTTTAAACATTCAGTACTTC
TRBV5-4	TRBJ2-5	NA	NA	CASSSPGTPGETQYF	TGTGCCAGCAGCTCCCCCGGGACTCCCGGGGAGACCCAGTACTTC
TRBV6-2/TRBV6-3	TRBJ2-3	NA	TRBD2	CASSYTPGLAGNTDTQYF	TGTGCCAGCAGTTACACACCGGGACTAGCGGGCAACACAGATACGCAGTATTTT
TRBV15	TRBJ2-5	NA	NA	CATSREVWTVQETQYF	TGTGCCACCAGCAGAGAGGTTTGGACAGTTCAAGAGACCCAGTACTTC
TRBV18	TRBJ2-7	NA	NA	CASSLLWGSGGEYEQYF	TGTGCCAGCTCACTGCTCTGGGGAAGCGGAGGGGAATACGAGCAGTACTTC
TRBV6-2/TRBV6-3	TRBJ2-1	NA	TRBD2	CASSFTPTSGRDEQFF	TGTGCCAGCAGTTTTACTCCAACTAGCGGGAGAGATGAGCAGTTCTTC
TRBV19	TRBJ1-1	once	NA	CASSIGRGNTEAFF	TGTGCCAGTAGTATAGGTAGAGGAAACACTGAAGCTTTCTTT
TRBV23-1	TRBJ2-7	NA	NA	CASSQLSLTGGTYEQYF	TGCGCCAGCAGTCAACTCTCCCTGACGGGCGGGACCTACGAGCAGTACTTC
TRBV12-3/TRBV12-4	TRBJ2-3	NA	NA	CASSLGGAVNF	TGTGCCAGCAGTTTGGGGGGGGCTGTGAATTTT
TRBV3-1/TRBV3-2	TRBJ2-3	NA	NA	CASSQDGGAGRSTDTQYF	TGTGCCAGCAGCCAAGATGGGGGGGCGGGACGGAGCACAGATACGCAGTATTTT
TRBV5-6	TRBJ1-6	few	TRBD1	CASSFWDRRNSPLHF	TGTGCCAGCAGCTTCTGGGACAGGCGGAATTCACCCCTCCACTTT
TRBV7-9	TRBJ2-5	NA	NA	CASSLRDYQETQYF	TGTGCCAGCAGCCTCCGGGACTACCAAGAGACCCAGTACTTC
TRBV20-1	TRBJ2-5	NA	NA	CSANDRSQETQYF	TGCAGTGCTAATGACAGATCCCAAGAGACCCAGTACTTC
TRBV6-5	TRBJ1-5	NA	TRBD1	CASSTGQRNQPQHF	TGTGCCAGCAGTACGGGACAGAGAAATCAGCCCCAGCATTTT
TRBV14	TRBJ1-1	NA	NA	CASSPYGGGTEAFF	TGTGCCAGCAGCCCCTACGGGGGGGGAACTGAAGCTTTCTTT
TRBV7-2	TRBJ1-1	NA	NA	CASSLMGLNTEAFF	TGTGCCAGCAGCTTGATGGGCTTGAACACTGAAGCTTTCTTT
TRBV19	TRBJ2-5	once	TRBD2	CASSSIAGGETQYF	TGTGCCAGTAGTTCTATAGCGGGAGGGGAGACCCAGTACTTC
TRBV6-5	TRBJ1-6	many	TRBD1	CASGDREGSPLHF	TGTGCCAGTGGGGACAGGGAGGGTTCACCCCTCCACTTT
TRBV19	TRBJ2-5	NA	TRBD1	CARLTRDRAGVVKTQYF	TGTGCCAGGCTGACCCGGGACAGGGCAGGGGTGGTGAAGACCCAGTACTTC
TRBV5-4	TRBJ2-5	NA	TRBD2	CASSAVPSGTRTQYF	TGTGCCAGCAGCGCGGTCCCTAGCGGGACGAGGACCCAGTACTTC
TRBV5-4	TRBJ2-5	NA	TRBD1	CASSLGDRGQETQYF	TGTGCCAGCAGCTTGGGGGACAGGGGTCAAGAGACCCAGTACTTC
TRBV5-1	TRBJ2-2	few	NA	CASSPDPGTTNTGELFF	TGCGCCAGCAGCCCGGATCCCGGGACAACGAACACCGGGGAGCTGTTTTTT
TRBV18	TRBJ2-3	once	TRBD2	CASSSLSTSATSTDTQYF	TGTGCCAGCTCATCCCTCTCGACTAGCGCCACAAGCACAGATACGCAGTATTTT
TRBV5-8	TRBJ1-1	NA	NA	CASSSYMNTEAFF	TGTGCCAGCAGCTCCTATATGAACACTGAAGCTTTCTTT